Each of the 20 T cell receptor beta chains below was sequenced from the same sample in a study of shared clonotypes between healthy human individuals. Assay: immunoSEQ multiplex PCR; the TCRdb copy retains only in-frame clones and omits some. The sample has about 1 million clones, about 74% seen once. Sample: memory CD4+ T cells sorted from blood. Regarding subset: CD45RA-negative fraction. These receptor sequences come from a young man in good health.

In its sample, this clone was seen once. The chain carries TRBV21-1 and TRBJ1-2; the DNA was not used to check the table's D call, TRBD1. TRBV21-1 is annotated as a pseudogene. The CDR3 totals 13 residues. CDR3: CASSKVADYGYTF. CDR3 coding DNA: TGTGCCAGCAGCAAAGTTGCAGACTATGGCTACACCTTC.

The chain links TRBV12-5 to TRBJ1-2; 8 nucleotides align to TRBD1. The CDR3 sequence is 17 residues long. With 6 bases clipped from V and 1 base from J, the junction kept 13 bases outside the gene matches. Germline assignment: CDR1 LGHNT and CDR2 FRNRAP. The CDR3 region has the DNA TGTGCTAGTGGCAAAAGCGGACAGGGTCCATTTAACTATGGCTACACCTTC. Protein: CASGKSGQGPFNYGYTF.

This clone has a single count. The chain couples TRBV13 to TRBJ1-1, with D perhaps matching TRBD1 (5 bases). Germline lookup yields CDR1 PRHDT and CDR2 FYEKMQ (reference sequence). CDR3 length: 15 amino acids. V was trimmed by 5 bases and J by 11 bases, leaving 24 bases between them. The CDR3 protein is CASSDAGTVNMDAFF. The CDR3 DNA is TGTGCCAGCAGCGACGCCGGGACCGTCAACATGGATGCTTTCTTT.

This chain joins TRBV28 and TRBJ2-5; D gene uncertain. Per the germline V gene, CDR1 is MDHEN and CDR2 is SYDVKM. The CDR3 is made up of 12 amino acids. V lost 5 bases to trimming and J lost 5 bases, with 9 bases between them. The CDR3 nucleotides read TGTGCCAGCAGTCAAACCGGCGAGACCCAGTACTTC. The encoded protein is CASSQTGETQYF.

This clone has ten or more counts. CDR3: CASIPEWGDGYTF. In DNA form, the CDR3 reads TGTGCCAGCATCCCTGAGTGGGGAGATGGCTACACCTTC. J is TRBJ1-2 and V is TRBV28; no clear D gene. This CDR3 is 13 amino acids long. Looked up from germline, CDR1 is MDHEN and CDR2 is SYDVKM. The ends were cut back, 7 bases at V and 6 bases at J, with 15 bases in the middle.

This clone occurred a few times. The chain combines TRBV19 with TRBJ2-3; D unresolved. Germline V gives CDR1 LNHDA, CDR2 SQIVND (reference sequence). Trimming removed 5 bases from V and 2 bases from J, with 11 bases in between. CDR3 length equals 14 residues. The CDR3 reads CASSLGRITDTQYF. The CDR3, as DNA: TGTGCCAGTAGTCTCGGCCGGATCACAGATACGCAGTATTTT.

This chain uses TRBV11-2 with TRBJ2-1; 10 bases line up with TRBD2. The germline V gene has CDR1 SGHAT and CDR2 FQNNGV. The CDR3 has 17 amino acids. The trim removed 1 base at V and 4 bases at J, leaving 7 bases unmatched. CDR3 amino acids: CASSLVATSGVYNEQFF. CDR3 DNA sequence: TGTGCCAGCAGCTTAGTAGCCACTAGCGGGGTTTACAATGAGCAGTTCTTC.

This chain joins TRBV2 and TRBJ1-4; 7 bases are shared with TRBD1. Germline lookup yields CDR1 SNHLY and CDR2 FYNNEI. V dropped 8 bases and J dropped 4; count of bases not matched to a gene: 10. The length of the CDR3 is 15 residues. CDR3 DNA: TGTGCCAGCTGTACTACAGGGGTCTTTAATGAAAAACTGTTTTTT. This sequence encodes CASCTTGVFNEKLFF.

This chain connects TRBV18 to TRBJ2-2, with D perhaps TRBD1 (5 bases). This CDR3 comprises 15 residues. V lost 4 bases to trimming and J lost 4 bases, with 13 bases between them. Per germline, CDR1 KGHSH and CDR2 LQKENI. The DNA for the CDR3 is TGTGCCAGCTCACGCGACAGTCCAGGCACCGGGGAGCTGTTTTTT. It codes for CASSRDSPGTGELFF.

This chain connects TRBV7-8 to TRBJ2-7; D unresolved. This CDR3 spans 12 amino acids. Trimming shortened V by 5 bases and J by 2 bases, and 7 bases separated the two germline ends. Germline V CDR1 and CDR2: SGHVS, FQNEAQ. The CDR3 DNA reads TGTGCCAGCAGCCTCACGACCTACGAGCAGTACTTC. Translating it yields CASSLTTYEQYF.

The chain uses TRBV6-6 and TRBJ1-4; 11 bases map to TRBD1. The trim removed 8 bases at V and 0 bases at J, leaving 5 bases unmatched. Germline loops: CDR1 MNHNY, CDR2 SVGAGI (reference sequence). There are 16 residues in the CDR3. CDR3 sequence reads: CASVRGQGATNEKLFF. In DNA, the CDR3 is TGTGCCAGCGTTCGGGGACAGGGGGCAACTAATGAAAAACTGTTTTTT.

The chain employs TRBV5-1 and TRBJ2-2; 7 bases fit TRBD2. The CDR3 is 17 residues long. Germline CDR1 is SGHRS and CDR2 is YFSETQ. The ends lost 4 bases at V and 0 bases at J; junction bases unmatched: 9. The CDR3 is CASSPGRGLANTGELFF. The CDR3 bases are TGCGCCAGCAGCCCTGGCCGCGGACTAGCGAACACCGGGGAGCTGTTTTTT.

The gene calls are TRBV10-3 and TRBJ1-3, with D tentatively TRBD1 (6 bases). Looked up from germline, CDR1 is ENHRY and CDR2 is SYGVKD. This CDR3 spans 17 amino acids. V shed 4 bases and J shed 2 bases, with 18 bases lying between them. The CDR3 here is CAISGYRVTGAGNTIYF. Here the CDR3 DNA reads TGTGCCATCAGTGGTTACAGGGTAACTGGGGCTGGAAACACCATATATTTT.

As to this clone: Additional DNA sequences in this sample encode the identical CDR3. In nucleotides, the CDR3 is TGTGCCAGCAGAAGCGGTGGAGGGACAGATACGCAGTATTTT. Residues: CASRSGGGTDTQYF. This chain joins TRBV6-1 and TRBJ2-3; maybe TRBD2 (6 bases). With 6 bases removed from V and 3 bases from J, the gap between germline ends came to 13 bases. Germline values: CDR1 MNHNS, CDR2 SASEGT. The CDR3 extends over 14 amino acids.

This clone has a single count. The genes are TRBV2 and TRBJ1-6; the match to TRBD1 covers 7 bases. Germline V lookup: CDR1 SNHLY, CDR2 FYNNEI. The CDR3 contains 16 residues. The trim removed 5 bases at V and 9 bases at J, leaving 13 bases unmatched. Written as DNA, the CDR3 is TGTGCCAGCAGTCCTGCGGGACAGAGATCTATTTCACCCCTCCACTTT. Its translation: CASSPAGQRSISPLHF.

This clone was counted a single time. Other DNA sequences in this sample translate to the same CDR3. The V call is TRBV5-4, the J call TRBJ2-2; no definite D call. V was pared by 0 bases and J by 0 bases, with 3 bases between. Germline CDR1 reads SGHNT; CDR2 reads YYREEE (reference sequence). The CDR3 is made up of 14 amino acids. DNA for the CDR3: TGTGCCAGCAGCTTGGCGCCGAACACCGGGGAGCTGTTTTTT. This codes for CASSLAPNTGELFF.

This clone was observed a handful of times. The chain uses TRBV5-4 and TRBJ1-3; D is perhaps TRBD1 (6 bases). From germline, CDR1 is SGHNT and CDR2 YYREEE (reference sequence). Trimming removed 0 bases from V and 0 bases from J, with 10 bases in between. The CDR3 length is 16 residues. The CDR3 bases are TGTGCCAGCAGCTTGGAACAGGGTCTCTCTGGAAACACCATATATTTT. Protein: CASSLEQGLSGNTIYF.

This clone was observed once. J is TRBJ2-5 and V is TRBV5-6, with D hard to call. Per germline, CDR1 SGHDT and CDR2 YYEEEE. Trimming left V 0 bases short and J 5 bases short, with 17 bases between. CDR3 length: 16 residues. CDR3 region: CASSLGVGPMVETQYF. Here the CDR3 DNA reads TGTGCCAGCAGCTTGGGGGTTGGCCCGATGGTGGAGACCCAGTACTTC.

To note about this clone: Within the sample, other DNA sequences also encode this same CDR3. The chain employs TRBV9 and TRBJ2-1; TRBD1 aligns across 9 bases. Per the germline V gene, CDR1 is SGDLS and CDR2 is YYNGEE. The ends lost 2 bases at V and 1 base at J; junction bases unmatched: 1. The CDR3 consists of 15 residues. The CDR3 bases are TGTGCCAGCAGCGTTGACAGGGGGTCCTACAATGAGCAGTTCTTC. Amino acid sequence: CASSVDRGSYNEQFF.

The chain employs TRBV7-2 and TRBJ1-1; TRBD1 matches 8 bases. The CDR3 runs to 14 residues. The trim removed 6 bases at V and 4 bases at J, leaving 7 bases unmatched. The germline V gene encodes CDR1 SGHTA and CDR2 FQGNSA. The CDR3 DNA sequence: TGTGCCAGCAGGTCGACAGGGGCGCCCACTGAAGCTTTCTTT. Protein: CASRSTGAPTEAFF.